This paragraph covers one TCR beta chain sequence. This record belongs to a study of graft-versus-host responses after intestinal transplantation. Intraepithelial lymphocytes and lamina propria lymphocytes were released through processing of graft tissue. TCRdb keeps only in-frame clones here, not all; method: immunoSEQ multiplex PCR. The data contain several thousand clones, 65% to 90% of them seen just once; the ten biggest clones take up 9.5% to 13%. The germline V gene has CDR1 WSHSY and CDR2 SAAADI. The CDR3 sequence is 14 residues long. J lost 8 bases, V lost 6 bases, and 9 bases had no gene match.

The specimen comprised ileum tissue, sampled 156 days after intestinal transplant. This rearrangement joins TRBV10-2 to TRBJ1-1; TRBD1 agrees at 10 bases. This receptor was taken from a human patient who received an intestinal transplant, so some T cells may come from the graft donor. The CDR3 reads CASRAGTGVREAFF. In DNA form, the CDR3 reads TGCGCCAGCAGGGCCGGGACAGGGGTTAGGGAAGCTTTCTTT.